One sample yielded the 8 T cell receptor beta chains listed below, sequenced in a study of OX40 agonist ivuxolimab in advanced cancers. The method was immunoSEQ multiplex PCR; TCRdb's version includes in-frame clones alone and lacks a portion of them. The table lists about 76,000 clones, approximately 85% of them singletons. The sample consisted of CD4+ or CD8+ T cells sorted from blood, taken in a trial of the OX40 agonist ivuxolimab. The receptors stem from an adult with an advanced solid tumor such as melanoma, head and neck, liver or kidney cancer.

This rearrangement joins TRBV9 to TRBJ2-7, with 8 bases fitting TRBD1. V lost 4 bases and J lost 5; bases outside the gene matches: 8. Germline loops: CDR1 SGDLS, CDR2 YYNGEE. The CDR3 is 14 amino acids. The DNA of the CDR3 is TGTGCCAGCAGCCTACAGGGGGTCGGGAACGAGCAGTACTTC. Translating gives CASSLQGVGNEQYF.

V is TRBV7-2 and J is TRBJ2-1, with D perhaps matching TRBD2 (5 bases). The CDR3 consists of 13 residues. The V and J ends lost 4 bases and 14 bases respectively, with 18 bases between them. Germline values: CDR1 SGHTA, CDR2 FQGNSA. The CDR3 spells CASSSYLAPGKFF. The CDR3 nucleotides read TGTGCCAGCAGCTCCTACCTGGCCCCGGGGAAGTTCTTC.

The CDR3 DNA reads TGTGCCAGCAGCCAGGACCGGGACTCGGATATTCAGTACTTC. Translated: CASSQDRDSDIQYF. V usage is TRBV4-2 and J usage is TRBJ2-4; a weak D match, TRBD2 (6 bases). Germline CDR1 reads LGHNA; CDR2 reads YNFKEQ. The CDR3 covers 14 residues. V shed 3 bases and J shed 10 bases, with 16 bases lying between them.

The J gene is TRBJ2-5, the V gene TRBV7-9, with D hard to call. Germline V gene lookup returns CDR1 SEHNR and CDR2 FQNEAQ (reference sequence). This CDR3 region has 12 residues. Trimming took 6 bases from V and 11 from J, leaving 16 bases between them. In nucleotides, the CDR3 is TGTGCCAGCAGAAAGAGTGAAAGAGAGCAGTACTTC. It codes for CASRKSEREQYF.

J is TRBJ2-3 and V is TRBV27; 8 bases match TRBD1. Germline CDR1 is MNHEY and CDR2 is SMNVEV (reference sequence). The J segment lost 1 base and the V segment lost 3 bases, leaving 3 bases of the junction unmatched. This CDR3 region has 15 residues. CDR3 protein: CASSFLTGGTDTQYF. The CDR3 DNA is TGTGCCAGCAGTTTTTTGACAGGGGGCACAGATACGCAGTATTTT.

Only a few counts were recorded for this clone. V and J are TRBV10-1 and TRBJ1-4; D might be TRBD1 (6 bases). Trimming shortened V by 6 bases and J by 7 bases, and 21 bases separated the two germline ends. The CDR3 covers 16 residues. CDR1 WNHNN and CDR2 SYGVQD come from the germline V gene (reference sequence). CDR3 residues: CASSNHEGRGCEKLFF. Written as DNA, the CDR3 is TGCGCCAGCAGCAACCATGAGGGCAGGGGTTGTGAAAAACTGTTTTTT.

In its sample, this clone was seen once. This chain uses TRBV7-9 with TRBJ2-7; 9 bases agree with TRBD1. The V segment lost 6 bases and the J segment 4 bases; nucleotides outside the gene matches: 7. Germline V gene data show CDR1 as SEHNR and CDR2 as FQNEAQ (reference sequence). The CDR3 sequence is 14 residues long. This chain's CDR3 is CASSLTGGAYEQYF. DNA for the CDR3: TGTGCCAGCAGTTTGACAGGGGGGGCTTACGAGCAGTACTTC. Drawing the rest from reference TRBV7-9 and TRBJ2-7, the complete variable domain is DTGVSQNPRHKITKRGQNVTFRCDPISEHNRLYWYRQTLGQGPEFLTYFQNEAQLEKSRLLSDRFSAERPKGSFSTLEIQRTEQGDSAMYLCASSLTGGAYEQYFGPGTRLTVT.

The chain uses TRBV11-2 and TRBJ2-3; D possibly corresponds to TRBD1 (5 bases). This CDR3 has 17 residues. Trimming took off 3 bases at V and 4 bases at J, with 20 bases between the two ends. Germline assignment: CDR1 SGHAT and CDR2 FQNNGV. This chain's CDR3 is CASSLFLARDAPDTQYF. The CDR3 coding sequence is TGTGCCAGCAGCTTGTTTCTTGCCAGGGATGCGCCAGATACGCAGTATTTT.